This T cell receptor beta chain is drawn from a study of blood T cell repertoires in COVID-19 (TCRdb year 2020). Study-level background: Collaborator samples came from the United States, Italy and Spain and covered acute and convalescent phases of COVID-19. The sample metadata nearly always contained a de-identified subject ID, COVID-19 status, age in years and sex. Subjects who had been exposed to COVID-19, were actively infected with it, or had recovered from it provided the deeply sampled blood TCRbeta repertoires that made up the dataset. A freely available public database, intended as a resource for researchers studying the immune response to SARS-CoV-2, is where the repertoires were released. Where available, HLA class I and class II types were obtained from metadata supplied by the sample provider rather than from assay-based typing. The material from the prospective study consisted of cDNA or gDNA derived from T cells, B-cell-depleted T cells, or PBMCs. Samples were obtained from the ongoing ImmuneRACE study (first 160 participants) and from over 1,000 subjects provided by 6 global collaborators. Study-level results and caveats: The amount of clinical and demographic metadata varied by source and participant and was provided uncurated.

Turning to this clone: Which antigen it targets is not known. Base quality data are lacking; no much larger clone is found one base away.

The germline V gene encodes CDR1 SGHTA and CDR2 FQGNSA. The junction carries 14 bases between V and J, which are trimmed by 5 bases and 4 bases respectively. From the cysteine through the phenylalanine, the CDR3 covers 14 amino acids. The CDR3 DNA has 42 bases and is translated from base 1. The collaborating institutions used their own protocols to collect whole blood in K2EDTA tubes. For TCRbeta analysis, collaborator samples were shipped as frozen whole blood, as isolated PBMCs, or as DNA extracted from either sample type. The immunoSEQ Assay, a bias-controlled multiplex PCR, was used to amplify TCRbeta CDR3 regions from genomic DNA. As for the original processing: Within the assay, amplification of reference gene primers was used to estimate how many nucleated cells each sample contained. To quantify the absolute abundance of each unique TCRbeta CDR3 rearrangement, sequence reads were collapsed and filtered. For each sample, productive Simpson clonality was calculated as the square root of Simpson's diversity index across productive rearrangements. The clones in this table, taken by TCRdb from immuneACCESS, are in-frame only. Not every clone is retained; where verified, under half of the shortfall comes from an unresolved V gene, and the cause of the rest is unknown. Clone size and the V and J calls come from that table; the DNA yielded D and trimming. The sample table lists about 23,000 clones, roughly 83% of them with a count of one. Jointly, the top ten make up about 46% of the sample.

The material sequenced was peripheral blood. The TCR originated in a man in his sixties or seventies with acute or convalescent COVID-19. The sequence links TRBV7-2 to TRBJ1-2; the D gene is unclear. Here is the DNA: TGTGCCAGCAGCCATCACAGTTCCCTCTATGGCTACACCTTC. This sequence encodes CASSHHSSLYGYTF.